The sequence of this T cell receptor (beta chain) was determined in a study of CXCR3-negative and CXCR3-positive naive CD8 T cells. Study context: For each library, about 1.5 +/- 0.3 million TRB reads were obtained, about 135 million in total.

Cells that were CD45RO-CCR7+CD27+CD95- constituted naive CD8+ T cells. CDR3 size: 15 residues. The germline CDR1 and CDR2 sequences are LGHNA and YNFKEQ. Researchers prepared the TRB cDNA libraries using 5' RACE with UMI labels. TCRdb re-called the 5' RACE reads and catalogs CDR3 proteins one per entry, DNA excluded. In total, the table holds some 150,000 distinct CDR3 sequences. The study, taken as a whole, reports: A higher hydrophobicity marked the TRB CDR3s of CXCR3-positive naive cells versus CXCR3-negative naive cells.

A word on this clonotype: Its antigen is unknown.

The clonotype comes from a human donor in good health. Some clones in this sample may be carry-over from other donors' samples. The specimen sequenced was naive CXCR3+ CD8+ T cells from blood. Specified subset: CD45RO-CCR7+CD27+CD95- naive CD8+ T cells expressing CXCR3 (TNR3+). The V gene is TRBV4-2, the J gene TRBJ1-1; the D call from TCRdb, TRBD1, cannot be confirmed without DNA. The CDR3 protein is CASSQAAGERTEAFF.